The following is a TCR beta chain sequence with its context. Its target antigen remains unknown. The input lacks base qualities; no much larger clone sits a single base away. RNA was extracted using the RNeasy kit, and about 0.45 to 1 ug of the RNA was reverse transcribed with random hexamers. The immunoSEQ multiplex PCR assay, which covers 54 Vbeta and 13 Jbeta segments, was used to amplify TCR beta CDR3 regions. Bias from PCR amplification was corrected by using a synthetic template baseline for primer optimization and for computational correction. From the authors' description of their analysis: Reads were annotated to V, D and J genes per IMGT and analyzed with immunoSEQ Analyzer, keeping only productive sequences. Clonality was computed as one minus Shannon entropy normalized by log2 of the number of productive unique sequences. For each patient and control, public and private clones were evaluated within the 100 most prevalent clones. Susac-specific clones were defined as absent from healthy and MS cohorts, 1052 published viral clones and other ImmuneACCESS disease sequences. The raw public data were reprocessed by TCRdb itself: fastp quality trimming at Q25, MiXCR clonotype calling, in-frame beta chains only. A single entry per CDR3 protein holds the most common genes and DNA from its merged rows. TCRdb, not the authors, supplied the V and J calls. Across this sample there are fewer than 250,000 distinct CDR3 sequences, with 85% to 95% seen only once. The ten largest clones capture 0.1% of the sample.

Peripheral blood CD8+ and CD4+ T cells from healthy donors, Susac syndrome patients and multiple sclerosis patients were profiled using high-throughput TCR beta sequencing. The healthy donors served as controls matched for age and sex. Bulk CD8+ and CD4+ T cells were purified magnetically by negative isolation, whereas CD8+ TEMRA cells were enriched by FACS. Blood was drawn into EDTA tubes, processed within 24 hours, and PBMCs were isolated by density gradient centrifugation. PBMCs intended for TCR sequencing were frozen in liquid nitrogen and were later thawed in a 37 degrees C water bath. A purity of at least 90% was achieved for sorted or isolated CD4+, CD8+ and CD8+ TEMRA cells. This specimen comes from a study of CD8 T cells in Susac syndrome (dated 2019 in TCRdb). Study-level background: Whether CD8+ T cell activation and differentiation in Susac syndrome was antigen driven was tested using repertoire sequencing. The investigation overall reported the following: The TCR sequencing and HLA analysis was acknowledged to have included a relatively small number of individuals.

The germline V gene yields MDHEN for CDR1 and SYDVKM for CDR2. After removal of 4 bases from V and 2 bases from J, the junction retains 4 bases not matched to a gene. The CDR3 measures 14 amino acids from cysteine to phenylalanine. CDR3 DNA only is kept here, 42 bases in frame from base 1. The sample taken for sequencing was CD4+ T cells from PBMCs. The sequence was collected from a human donor in good health. The sequence is built from TRBV28 and TRBJ2-7; 8 bases in the middle match TRBD1. The DNA sequence follows: TGTGCCAGCAGTTCCAGGGGGCCAGCCTACGAGCAGTACTTC. Translated, it gives CASSSRGPAYEQYF. With all but the CDR3 taken from the reference TRBV28 and TRBJ2-7 genes, the full variable domain is: DVKVTQSSRYLVKRTGEKVFLECVQDMDHENMFWYRQDPGLGLRLIYFSYDVKMKEKGDIPEGYSVSREKKERFSLILESASTNQTSMYLCASSSRGPAYEQYFGPGTRLTVT.